The text below deals with one T cell receptor (beta chain). The sample comes from a study of control samples from healthy donors and cancer patients. TCRdb's table, derived via immunoSEQ multiplex PCR, lists solely in-frame clones and lacks some. The sample yields 100,000 or so clones, 83% seen once. The germline V gene has CDR1 SGHNT and CDR2 YENEEA. J was trimmed by 2 bases and V by 5 bases; bases with no gene match: 7. This CDR3 is 15 amino acids long. The sample was blood. This sequence originates from a woman between 45 and 65 years old in good health. J is TRBJ2-3 and V is TRBV11-3; 7 bases are a match to TRBD1. The CDR3 region is CASSTGTDITDTQYF. The CDR3 DNA is TGTGCCAGCAGCACCGGGACAGACATCACAGATACGCAGTATTTT.